This TCR beta chain was sequenced during a study of cytomegalovirus exposure and HLA in healthy donors. In its sample, this clone was seen a few times. It was with 60 Vbeta and 13 Jbeta primers that the PCR ran. Here immunoSEQ multiplex PCR was the method, and the copy in TCRdb shows in-frame clones only, minus some. This table holds around 150,000 clones, around 9% found once. With 1 base removed from V and 4 bases from J, the gap between germline ends came to 14 bases. Germline loops: CDR1 SGHNT, CDR2 YYREEE (reference sequence). This CDR3 comprises 15 residues. V is TRBV5-4 and J is TRBJ1-1; a weak D match, TRBD1 (6 bases). The receptor's source is a woman in her thirties or forties in good health and CMV-seropositive. The specimen sequenced was PBMCs. The CDR3 loop reads CASSLWEGGGTEAFF. The CDR3 DNA sequence: TGTGCCAGCAGCTTGTGGGAGGGGGGAGGCACTGAAGCTTTCTTT.